Reported below is one T cell receptor beta chain. What it binds is unknown. UMIs and sample barcodes were carried by the TCR alpha and TCR beta cDNA libraries that 5'RACE produced using constant-segment primers. TCRdb re-derived calls from the 5' RACE reads in MiXCR, one entry per CDR3 protein. The table has 190,000 or so distinct CDR3 sequences, under 30% seen once. The length of the CDR3 is 16 residues. V lost 4 bases and J lost 3; bases outside the gene matches: 11. Germline V gene sequence: CDR1 SEHNR, CDR2 FQNEAQ (reference sequence). These data are taken from a study of T-cell memory formation after mild COVID-19. General observations from the study: For contracting clones, CD4+ ones sat mainly in CM and EM, CD8+ in EMRA.

This chain uses TRBV7-9 with TRBJ1-2; 7 bases match TRBD1. This receptor was identified in an adult woman who had mild COVID-19 (a few samples of this study predate the infection). Cell type and time point are not known. Material for sequencing was PBMCs or a T cell subset sorted from them (not recorded which). Written as DNA, the CDR3 is TGTGCCAGCAGCTCCATGGGAGGGGGCAAAGACTATGGCTACACCTTC. Translating it yields CASSSMGGGKDYGYTF.